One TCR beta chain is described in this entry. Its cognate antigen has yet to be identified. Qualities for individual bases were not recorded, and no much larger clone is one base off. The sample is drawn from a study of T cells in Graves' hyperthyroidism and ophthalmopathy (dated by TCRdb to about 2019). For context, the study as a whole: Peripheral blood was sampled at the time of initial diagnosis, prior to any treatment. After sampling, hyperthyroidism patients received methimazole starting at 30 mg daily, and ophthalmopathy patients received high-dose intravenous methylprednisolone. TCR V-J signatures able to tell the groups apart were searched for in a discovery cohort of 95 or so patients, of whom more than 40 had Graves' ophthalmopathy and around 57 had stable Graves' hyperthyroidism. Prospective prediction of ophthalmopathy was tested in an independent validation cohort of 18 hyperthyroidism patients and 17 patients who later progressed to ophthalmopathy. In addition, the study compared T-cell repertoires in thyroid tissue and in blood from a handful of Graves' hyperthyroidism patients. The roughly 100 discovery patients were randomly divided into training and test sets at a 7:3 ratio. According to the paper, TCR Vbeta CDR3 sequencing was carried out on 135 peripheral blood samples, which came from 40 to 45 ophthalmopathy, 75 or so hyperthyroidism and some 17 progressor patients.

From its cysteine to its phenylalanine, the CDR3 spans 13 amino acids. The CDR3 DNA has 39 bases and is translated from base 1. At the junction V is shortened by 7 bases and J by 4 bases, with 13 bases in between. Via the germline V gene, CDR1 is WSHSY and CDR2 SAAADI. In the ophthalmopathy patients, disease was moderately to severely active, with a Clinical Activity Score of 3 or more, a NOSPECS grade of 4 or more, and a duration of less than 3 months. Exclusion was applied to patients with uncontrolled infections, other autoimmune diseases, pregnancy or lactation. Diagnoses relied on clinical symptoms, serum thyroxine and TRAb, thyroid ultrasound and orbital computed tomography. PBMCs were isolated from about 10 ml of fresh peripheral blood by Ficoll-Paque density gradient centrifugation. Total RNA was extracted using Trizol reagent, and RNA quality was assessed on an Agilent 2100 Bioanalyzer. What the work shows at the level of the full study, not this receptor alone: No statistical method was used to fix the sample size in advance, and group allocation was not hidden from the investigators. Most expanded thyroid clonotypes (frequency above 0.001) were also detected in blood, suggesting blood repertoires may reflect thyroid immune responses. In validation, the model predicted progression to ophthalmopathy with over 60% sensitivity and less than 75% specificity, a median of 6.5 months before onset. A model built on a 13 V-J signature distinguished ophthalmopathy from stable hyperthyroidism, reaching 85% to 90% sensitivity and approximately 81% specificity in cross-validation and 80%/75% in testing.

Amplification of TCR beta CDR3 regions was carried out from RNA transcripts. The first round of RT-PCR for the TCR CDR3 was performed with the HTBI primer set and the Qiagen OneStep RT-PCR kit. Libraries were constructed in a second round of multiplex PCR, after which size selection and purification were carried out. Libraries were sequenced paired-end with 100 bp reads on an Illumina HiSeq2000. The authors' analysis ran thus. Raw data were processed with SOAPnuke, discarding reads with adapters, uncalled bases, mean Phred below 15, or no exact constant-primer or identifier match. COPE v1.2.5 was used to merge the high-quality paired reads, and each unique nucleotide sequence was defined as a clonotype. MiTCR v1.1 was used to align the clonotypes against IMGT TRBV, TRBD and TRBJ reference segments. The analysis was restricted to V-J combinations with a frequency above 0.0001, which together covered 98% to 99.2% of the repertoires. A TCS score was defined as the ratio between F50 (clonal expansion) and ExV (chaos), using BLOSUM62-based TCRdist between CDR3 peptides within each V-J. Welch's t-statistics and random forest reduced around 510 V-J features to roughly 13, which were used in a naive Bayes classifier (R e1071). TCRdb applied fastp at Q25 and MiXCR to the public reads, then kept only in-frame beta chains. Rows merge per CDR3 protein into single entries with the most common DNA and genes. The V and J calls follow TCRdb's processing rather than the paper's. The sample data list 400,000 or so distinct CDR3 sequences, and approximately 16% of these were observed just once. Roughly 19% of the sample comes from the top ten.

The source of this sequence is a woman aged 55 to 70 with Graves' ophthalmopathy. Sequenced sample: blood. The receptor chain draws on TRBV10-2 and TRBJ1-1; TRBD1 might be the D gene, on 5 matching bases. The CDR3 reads CASKGTGVTEAFF. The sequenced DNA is TGCGCCAGCAAAGGGACGGGGGTCACTGAAGCTTTCTTT.